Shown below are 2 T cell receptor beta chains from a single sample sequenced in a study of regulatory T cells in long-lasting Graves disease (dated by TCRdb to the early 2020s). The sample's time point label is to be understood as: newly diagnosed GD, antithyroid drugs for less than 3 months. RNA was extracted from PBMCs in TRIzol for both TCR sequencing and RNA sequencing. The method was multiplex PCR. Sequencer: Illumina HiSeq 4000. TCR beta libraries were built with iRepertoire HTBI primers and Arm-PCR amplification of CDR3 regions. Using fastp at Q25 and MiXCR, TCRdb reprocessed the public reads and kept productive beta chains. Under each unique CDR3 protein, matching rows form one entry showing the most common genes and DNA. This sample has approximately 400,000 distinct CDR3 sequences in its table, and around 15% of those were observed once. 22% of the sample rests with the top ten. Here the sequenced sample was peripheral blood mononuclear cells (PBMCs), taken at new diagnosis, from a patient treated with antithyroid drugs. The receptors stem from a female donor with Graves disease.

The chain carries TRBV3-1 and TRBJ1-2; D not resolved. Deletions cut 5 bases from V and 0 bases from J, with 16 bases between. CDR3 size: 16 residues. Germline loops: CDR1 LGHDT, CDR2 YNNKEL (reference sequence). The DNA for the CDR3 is TGTGCCAGCAGCATCCGCGGCGGACCTTCTAACTATGGCTACACCTTC. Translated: CASSIRGGPSNYGYTF.

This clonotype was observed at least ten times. In DNA form, the CDR3 reads TGTGCCAGCAGTGAGGACAGGGTGACAGATACGCAGTATTTT. It specifies CASSEDRVTDTQYF. The rearrangement uses TRBV2 and TRBJ2-3; TRBD1 agrees at 8 bases. Germline trimming cut 3 bases from V and 3 bases from J; bases unmatched to any gene: 2. This CDR3 is 14 amino acids long. From germline, CDR1 is SNHLY and CDR2 FYNNEI.